The 20 T cell receptor beta chains reported below all come from one sample, sequenced in a study of shared clonotypes between healthy human individuals. Profiling relied on immunoSEQ multiplex PCR, and the TCRdb table lists in-frame clones only, not all of them. This table has 2,500,000 or so clones, around nine tenths appearing once. Sequencing input: naive CD4+ T cells sorted from blood. The subset was: CD45RA+ positively selected. These receptors all come from a man aged 18-30 years in good health.

The chain is built from TRBV19 and TRBJ2-7; perhaps TRBD1 as D (6 bases). With 3 bases removed from V and 3 bases from J, the gap between germline ends came to 15 bases. The length of the CDR3 is 15 residues. The germline V gene has CDR1 LNHDA and CDR2 SQIVND (reference sequence). Here the CDR3 reads CASSIDRDTIYEQYF. The CDR3 DNA reads as TGTGCCAGTAGTATCGACCGGGACACTATCTACGAGCAGTACTTC.

This clone was seen a single time. The chain carries TRBV11-2 and TRBJ1-6; no clear D gene. V lost 1 base and J 12 bases, leaving 13 bases between the germline ends. In germline, CDR1 is SGHAT, CDR2 FQNNGV. This CDR3 region has 14 residues. Here the CDR3 DNA reads TGTGCCAGCAGCTTAGGGTCATGGGGATTACCCCTCCACTTT. It yields the protein CASSLGSWGLPLHF.

The J gene is TRBJ1-6, the V gene TRBV28, with D maybe TRBD1 (6 bases). Germline V CDR1 and CDR2: MDHEN, SYDVKM. V lost 7 bases and J 2 bases, leaving 15 bases between the germline ends. The CDR3 contains 16 residues. The CDR3 region is CASKFRGTPYNSPLHF. DNA of the CDR3: TGTGCCAGCAAATTTAGGGGGACCCCCTATAATTCACCCCTCCACTTT.

V gene TRBV6-5 combines with J gene TRBJ2-1; D gene ambiguous. The ends were cut back, 6 bases at V and 5 bases at J, with 8 bases in the middle. Germline V gives CDR1 MNHEY, CDR2 SVGAGI. The CDR3 runs 12 residues. CDR3 region: CASSNSHNEQFF. The CDR3 DNA reads as TGTGCCAGCAGCAATTCTCACAATGAGCAGTTCTTC.

Remarks on this clone: Distinct nucleotide sequences in the sample also encode this CDR3. This chain uses TRBV7-9 with TRBJ1-3; D is possibly TRBD1 (6 bases). Trimming stripped 0 bases from V and 4 bases from J, with 7 bases between. Germline V CDR1 and CDR2: SEHNR, FQNEAQ (reference sequence). The CDR3 extends over 14 amino acids. In nucleotides, the CDR3 is TGTGCCAGCAGCTTAGCAGGGGGAGGAAACACCATATATTTT. It codes for CASSLAGGGNTIYF. Based on the CDR3 plus reference TRBV7-9 and TRBJ1-3, the full variable domain is DTGVSQNPRHKITKRGQNVTFRCDPISEHNRLYWYRQTLGQGPEFLTYFQNEAQLEKSRLLSDRFSAERPKGSFSTLEIQRTEQGDSAMYLCASSLAGGGNTIYFGEGSWLTVV.

The rearrangement links TRBV28 to TRBJ1-6; D possibly corresponds to TRBD1 (5 bases). The CDR3 has 18 residues. With 5 bases removed from V and 0 bases from J, the gap between germline ends came to 17 bases. Germline V lookup: CDR1 MDHEN, CDR2 SYDVKM. The CDR3 reads CASSPSGRGSSYNSPLHF. The CDR3 DNA follows: TGTGCCAGCAGTCCCTCGGGGCGGGGGAGCTCCTATAATTCACCCCTCCACTTT.

The chain joins TRBV2 to TRBJ1-1; D possibly corresponds to TRBD1 (5 bases). The germline gives CDR1 SNHLY, CDR2 FYNNEI. The CDR3 totals 14 residues. Trimming cost V 8 bases and J 4 bases, with 17 bases left between them. CDR3 DNA sequence: TGTGCCAGCCGCGAAGAGGTCCAGGGCACTGAAGCTTTCTTT. It is translated as CASREEVQGTEAFF.

About this clone: This sample also contains other DNA sequences that code for the same CDR3. The rearrangement links TRBV10-3 to TRBJ1-1; perhaps TRBD1 as D (5 bases). V was clipped by 3 bases and J by 1 base, with 6 bases between them. Germline V CDR1 and CDR2: ENHRY, SYGVKD. The CDR3 totals 13 residues. CDR3 protein: CAISDRGNTEAFF. DNA of the CDR3: TGTGCCATCAGTGATAGGGGGAACACTGAAGCTTTCTTT.

The rearrangement links TRBV19 to TRBJ2-2; D gene uncertain. The germline CDR1 and CDR2 sequences are LNHDA and SQIVND (reference sequence). Between the trimmed V and J ends, which lost 5 bases and 3 bases, there was a span of 7 bases. CDR3 length: 13 residues. The CDR3 sequence: CASSFWDTGELFF. The CDR3 DNA sequence: TGTGCCAGTAGTTTTTGGGACACCGGGGAGCTGTTTTTT.

The rearrangement uses TRBV6-5 and TRBJ2-7; no clear D gene. This CDR3 comprises 15 residues. In germline, CDR1 is MNHEY, CDR2 SVGAGI. V lost 0 bases to trimming and J lost 0 bases, with 9 bases between them. DNA for the CDR3: TGTGCCAGCAGTTACTCCCCGGGTGACTCCTACGAGCAGTACTTC. It is translated as CASSYSPGDSYEQYF.

The chain links TRBV30 to TRBJ1-4; D unresolved. CDR1 is GTSNPN and CDR2 is SVGIG in the germline V gene (reference sequence). V lost 0 bases and J lost 7, with 18 bases in between. The CDR3 is 16 residues long. Here the CDR3 reads CAWSVQAGRLSEKLFF. In DNA form, the CDR3 reads TGTGCCTGGAGTGTACAAGCAGGTCGACTGAGTGAAAAACTGTTTTTT.

This clone came up many times. V and J are TRBV2 and TRBJ1-4; tentative D call: TRBD1 (5 bases). This CDR3 has 14 amino acids. The V gene's germline CDR1 is SNHLY and CDR2 FYNNEI. V was shortened by 6 bases and J by 7 bases, with 15 bases between the two germline ends. CDR3 loop: CASRGTAVAEKLFF. The DNA of the CDR3 is TGTGCCAGCAGGGGGACGGCAGTGGCTGAAAAACTGTTTTTT. Using reference TRBV2 and TRBJ1-4 for the parts outside the CDR3, the full variable domain is EPEVTQTPSHQVTQMGQEVILRCVPISNHLYFYWYRQILGQKVEFLVSFYNNEISEKSEIFDDQFSVERPDGSNFTLKIRSTKLEDSAMYFCASRGTAVAEKLFFGSGTQLSVL.

J is TRBJ1-1 and V is TRBV20-1, with D maybe TRBD1 (5 bases). CDR1 and CDR2 (germline): DFQATT, SNEGSKA (reference sequence). The CDR3 is made up of 11 amino acids. The CDR3 loop reads CSLGGVTEAFF. CDR3 DNA: TGCAGCCTTGGGGGGGTCACTGAAGCTTTCTTT.

This CDR3 reads CASSKGTLQETQYF. CDR3 nucleotides: TGTGCCAGTAGTAAAGGGACTTTACAAGAGACCCAGTACTTC. The chain uses TRBV19 and TRBJ2-5, with D perhaps matching TRBD2 (6 bases). The V gene's germline CDR1 is LNHDA and CDR2 SQIVND (reference sequence). This CDR3 has 14 amino acids. The V and J ends lost 4 bases and 2 bases respectively, with 11 bases between them. The entire variable domain, with the rest obtained from reference TRBV19 and TRBJ2-5, is as follows: DGGITQSPKYLFRKEGQNVTLSCEQNLNHDAMYWYRQDPGQGLRLIYYSQIVNDFQKGDIAEGYSVSREKKESFPLTVTSAQKNPTAFYLCASSKGTLQETQYFGPGTRLLVL.

The chain is built from TRBV18 and TRBJ2-7; D is unresolved. Looked up from germline, CDR1 is KGHSH and CDR2 is LQKENI. The length of the CDR3 is 14 residues. The V and J ends lost 1 base and 5 bases respectively, with 12 bases between them. DNA of the CDR3: TGTGCCAGCTCACCACTCCGAGGTGAGGACGAGCAGTACTTC. Protein: CASSPLRGEDEQYF.

The chain couples TRBV18 to TRBJ2-7; D perhaps matches TRBD2 (6 bases). V lost 5 bases, J lost 4 bases, and 15 bases lay in between. The CDR3 length is 14 residues. The V gene's germline CDR1 is KGHSH and CDR2 LQKENI. The CDR3 spells CASSSPRGGYEQYF. The CDR3 bases are TGTGCCAGCTCATCCCCACGAGGAGGGTACGAGCAGTACTTC.

With respect to this clone: The identical CDR3 is also encoded by other nucleotide sequences in the sample. The J gene is TRBJ2-1, the V gene TRBV6-5; D is unresolved. The CDR3 runs to 14 residues. CDR1 is MNHEY, CDR2 SVGAGI, per germline. V shed 4 bases and J shed 1 base, with 8 bases lying between them. CDR3 loop: CASSSGPSYNEQFF. CDR3 DNA sequence: TGTGCCAGCAGTTCCGGGCCTTCCTACAATGAGCAGTTCTTC.

The chain uses TRBV5-4 and TRBJ1-5; TRBD1 matches at 9 bases. V shed 4 bases, J shed 3 bases, and the junction held 5 bases outside the gene matches. Germline V gene sequence: CDR1 SGHNT, CDR2 YYREEE (reference sequence). The CDR3 spans 15 residues. The CDR3: CASSTGTGNNQPQHF. The CDR3 nucleotides are TGTGCCAGCAGCACCGGGACAGGGAACAATCAGCCCCAGCATTTT. The whole variable domain, remainder taken from reference TRBV5-4 and TRBJ1-5, is ETGVTQSPTHLIKTRGQQVTLRCSSQSGHNTVSWYQQALGQGPQFIFQYYREEENGRGNFPPRFSGLQFPNYSSELNVNALELDDSALYLCASSTGTGNNQPQHFGDGTRLSIL.

The chain carries TRBV19 and TRBJ1-6, with D hard to call. The V and J ends lost 0 bases and 8 bases respectively, with 17 bases between them. CDR1 is LNHDA, CDR2 SQIVND, per germline (reference sequence). The CDR3 covers 17 residues. CDR3 coding DNA: TGTGCCAGTAGTATAGATCGGTCGGGGTTAGGATATTCACCCCTCCACTTT. Its translation: CASSIDRSGLGYSPLHF. The variable domain in full, with the rest retrieved from reference TRBV19 and TRBJ1-6, is DGGITQSPKYLFRKEGQNVTLSCEQNLNHDAMYWYRQDPGQGLRLIYYSQIVNDFQKGDIAEGYSVSREKKESFPLTVTSAQKNPTAFYLCASSIDRSGLGYSPLHFGNGTRLTVT.

The rearrangement uses TRBV11-3 and TRBJ2-1, with D possibly being TRBD2 (5 bases). The germline V gene has CDR1 SGHNT and CDR2 YENEEA. V shed 1 base and J shed 5 bases, with 12 bases lying between them. CDR3 size: 15 residues. The CDR3 bases are TGTGCCAGCAGCTTAGGAGGGAGAACCAACAATGAGCAGTTCTTC. Translated: CASSLGGRTNNEQFF. Variable domain in full (rest from reference TRBV11-3 and TRBJ2-1): EAGVVQSPRYKIIEKKQPVAFWCNPISGHNTLYWYLQNLGQGPELLIRYENEEAVDDSQLPKDRFSAERLKGVDSTLKIQPAELGDSAVYLCASSLGGRTNNEQFFGPGTRLTVL.